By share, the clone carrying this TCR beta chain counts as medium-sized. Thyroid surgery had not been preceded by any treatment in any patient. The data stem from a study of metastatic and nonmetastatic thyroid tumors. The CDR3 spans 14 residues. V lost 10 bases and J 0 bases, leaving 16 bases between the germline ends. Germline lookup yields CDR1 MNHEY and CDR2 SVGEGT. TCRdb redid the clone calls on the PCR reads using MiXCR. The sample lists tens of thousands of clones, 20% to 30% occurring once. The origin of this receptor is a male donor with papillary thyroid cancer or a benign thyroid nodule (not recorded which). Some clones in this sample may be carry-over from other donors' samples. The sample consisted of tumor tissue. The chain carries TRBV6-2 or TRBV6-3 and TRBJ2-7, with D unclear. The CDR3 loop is CATTDDLSSYEQYF. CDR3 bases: TGTGCCACCACCGACGATCTGAGCTCCTACGAGCAGTACTTC.